This TCR beta chain was identified during a study of CD8+ T cells in alopecia areata. Trimming took 4 bases from V and 1 from J, leaving 13 bases between them. Germline V gene sequence: CDR1 SQVTM, CDR2 ANQGSEA. The CDR3 length is 14 residues. It was cDNA, reverse transcribed from extracted RNA, that served as the sequencing template. Produced via immunoSEQ multiplex PCR; TCRdb's table is partial and in-frame only. The table shows some 120,000 clones, with roughly 54% occurring only once. The V gene is TRBV29-1, the J gene TRBJ1-1; tentative D call: TRBD1 (6 bases). This sequence originates from a human donor with alopecia areata. The input for sequencing was CD4+ T cells sorted from blood, taken at week 0. CDR3 in DNA: TGCAGCGTTGGAAGGGGGGACGGGAACACTGAAGCTTTCTTT. Protein: CSVGRGDGNTEAFF.